The 20 T cell receptor beta chains reported below all come from one sample, sequenced in a study of cytomegalovirus exposure and HLA in healthy donors. Vbeta (60) and Jbeta (13) primers were used in the PCR. Profiling relied on immunoSEQ multiplex PCR, and the TCRdb table lists in-frame clones only, not all of them. Of 150,000 to 200,000 clones listed, approximately 80% are singletons. The source material was PBMCs. Receptors were obtained from a male donor in good health and CMV-seronegative.

The V call is TRBV29-1, the J call TRBJ1-1; 9 nucleotides agree with TRBD1. Trimming removed 2 bases from V and 2 bases from J; junction bases left unmatched: 6. CDR3 length: 15 amino acids. The germline V gene has CDR1 SQVTM and CDR2 ANQGSEA. CDR3 DNA: TGCAGCGTTGAAAAATTGGACAGGGGAAACACTGAAGCTTTCTTT. This codes for CSVEKLDRGNTEAFF.

This sequence joins TRBV7-9 and TRBJ1-5; no reliable D call. The CDR3 loop spans 12 amino acids. CDR1 and CDR2 (germline): SEHNR, FQNEAQ (reference sequence). Trimming took off 3 bases at V and 4 bases at J, with 4 bases between the two ends. Here the CDR3 reads CASSFLNQPQHF. The CDR3 DNA sequence: TGTGCCAGCAGCTTTCTAAATCAGCCCCAGCATTTT.

The chain carries TRBV5-1 and TRBJ2-5, with TRBD1 matching 8 bases. V shed 4 bases, J shed 3 bases, and the junction held 5 bases outside the gene matches. The CDR3 loop spans 14 amino acids. Germline V gene sequence: CDR1 SGHRS, CDR2 YFSETQ. The CDR3 sequence is CASSTDRGEETQYF. In DNA, the CDR3 is TGCGCCAGCAGCACTGACAGGGGAGAAGAGACCCAGTACTTC.

V usage is TRBV6-5 and J usage is TRBJ2-7; D possibly corresponds to TRBD2 (5 bases). The V gene lost 11 bases and the J gene lost 2 bases, with 10 bases spanning the gap. The CDR3 is 11 residues long. Germline V gene data show CDR1 as MNHEY and CDR2 as SVGAGI. CDR3 DNA sequence: TGTGCCGCGGGCCTGGCCTACGAGCAGTACTTC. Amino acid sequence: CAAGLAYEQYF.

This clone was found a few times. This sequence joins TRBV2 and TRBJ2-7; D perhaps matches TRBD2 (5 bases). CDR1 SNHLY and CDR2 FYNNEI come from the germline V gene. The length of the CDR3 is 12 residues. Trimming took 6 bases from V and 3 from J, leaving 9 bases between them. DNA of the CDR3: TGTGCCAGCAGGGAGCGGATCTACGAGCAGTACTTC. This sequence encodes CASRERIYEQYF.

This chain links TRBV5-6 with TRBJ1-1; D is ambiguous. This CDR3 is built from 15 residues. Germline V CDR1 and CDR2: SGHDT, YYEEEE. V lost 5 bases and J 5 bases, leaving 19 bases between the germline ends. The DNA of the CDR3 is TGTGCCAGCAGTTCCGTGGGGAGGGAGGTTACTGAAGCTTTCTTT. Translating gives CASSSVGREVTEAFF.

The rearrangement links TRBV5-1 to TRBJ2-1; 8 nucleotides match TRBD1. The V gene end was trimmed by 1 base and the J gene end by 3 bases; junction bases not matched to a gene: 6. Germline loops: CDR1 SGHRS, CDR2 YFSETQ. The CDR3 covers 16 residues. The CDR3 protein is CASSLRGTGGYNEQFF. The CDR3, as DNA: TGCGCCAGCAGCTTGAGAGGGACAGGAGGCTACAATGAGCAGTTCTTC. Supplemented by reference TRBV5-1 and TRBJ2-1, the full variable domain reads KAGVTQTPRYLIKTRGQQVTLSCSPISGHRSVSWYQQTPGQGLQFLFEYFSETQRNKGNFPGRFSGRQFSNSRSEMNVSTLELGDSALYLCASSLRGTGGYNEQFFGPGTRLTVL.

The chain recombines TRBV7-2 with TRBJ2-3; possibly TRBD2 for D (6 bases). The V end was cut by 1 base, the J end by 4 bases, with 6 bases between. CDR1 and CDR2 (germline): SGHTA, FQGNSA. The length of the CDR3 is 13 residues. The CDR3, as DNA: TGTGCCAGCAGCTTAGGCGGGGCAGATACGCAGTATTTT. Residues: CASSLGGADTQYF.

This clone has just one count. V is TRBV27 and J is TRBJ2-5, with TRBD2 matching 8 bases. TRBJ2-7 explains the end of the DNA better; the J call may be wrong. Germline V gene sequence: CDR1 MNHEY, CDR2 SMNVEV (reference sequence). The CDR3 runs to 15 residues. The CDR3 is CASSFQNSGAYEQYF. CDR3 sequence (DNA): TGTGCCAGCAGTTTTCAGAATAGCGGGGCCTACGAGCAGTACTTC.

This sequence joins TRBV11-2 and TRBJ2-7; 7 bases match TRBD1. The CDR3 covers 15 residues. Losses at the gene ends were 5 bases for V and 6 bases for J; bases not matched to a gene: 13. The germline gives CDR1 SGHAT, CDR2 FQNNGV. In DNA, the CDR3 is TGTGCCAGCAGCCCAAAGCCAGGGGGTTCGTCCGAGCAGTACTTC. As protein: CASSPKPGGSSEQYF.

The chain combines TRBV18 with TRBJ2-7, with 14 bases that match TRBD2. Germline assignment: CDR1 KGHSH and CDR2 LQKENI. With 2 bases clipped from V and 7 bases from J, the junction kept 4 bases outside the gene matches. This CDR3 contains 15 residues. The chain's CDR3 is CASSPAGLAGVEQYF. CDR3 in DNA: TGTGCCAGCTCACCAGCGGGACTAGCGGGAGTTGAGCAGTACTTC.

The rearrangement uses TRBV15 and TRBJ1-3; D gene ambiguous. The CDR3 has 17 residues. Trimming left V 5 bases short and J 0 bases short, with 17 bases between. CDR1 and CDR2 (germline): LNHNV, YYDKDF (reference sequence). The CDR3 sequence is CATSGRTTVSSGNTIYF. The CDR3 bases are TGTGCCACCAGCGGGAGAACCACTGTCAGCTCTGGAAACACCATATATTTT.

The V call is TRBV9, the J call TRBJ1-1, with TRBD1 matching over 7 bases. This CDR3 contains 14 residues. Germline trimming cut 3 bases from V and 4 bases from J; bases unmatched to any gene: 6. The germline CDR1 and CDR2 sequences are SGDLS and YYNGEE. DNA of the CDR3: TGTGCCAGCAGCGATCGACAGGGTATCACTGAAGCTTTCTTT. Protein: CASSDRQGITEAFF.

The chain recombines TRBV30 with TRBJ2-2; tentatively, D is TRBD2 (6 bases). CDR3 length: 15 residues. The V end lost 0 bases, the J end lost 0 bases, and 8 bases lay between the germline ends. CDR1 is GTSNPN and CDR2 is SVGIG in the germline V gene (reference sequence). CDR3 loop: CAWSVTGANTGELFF. The CDR3 DNA reads as TGTGCCTGGAGTGTAACGGGGGCGAACACCGGGGAGCTGTTTTTT.

Note on this clone: A junction end diverges from the germline sequence, so it may reflect a read error. The genes are TRBV2 and TRBJ1-1; 9 bases map to TRBD1. The CDR3 consists of 15 residues. The germline V gene has CDR1 SNHLY and CDR2 FYNNEI. The CDR3 spells CVSSQLSGTGNEAFF. In DNA, the CDR3 is TGTGTCAGCAGTCAGCTCTCCGGGACAGGGAATGAAGCTTTCTTT.

This clone has just a few counts. The chain couples TRBV19 to TRBJ2-3; D may be TRBD2 (7 bases). This CDR3 comprises 15 residues. The V end lost 5 bases, the J end lost 5 bases, and 17 bases lay between the germline ends. CDR1 is LNHDA and CDR2 is SQIVND in the germline V gene (reference sequence). As DNA, the CDR3 is TGTGCCAGTAGTCTTCGGGGGCAGCGGGAAGATACGCAGTATTTT. Translation: CASSLRGQREDTQYF.

The chain links TRBV11-2 to TRBJ1-2; D possibly corresponds to TRBD1 (5 bases). CDR3 length equals 15 residues. V was clipped by 1 base and J by 4 bases, with 13 bases between them. Germline CDR1 SGHAT, CDR2 FQNNGV. The CDR3: CASSLGPTGSYGYTF. CDR3 bases: TGTGCCAGCAGCTTAGGCCCCACAGGTTCCTATGGCTACACCTTC.

The rearrangement links TRBV2 to TRBJ1-4, with a tentative D call TRBD1 (6 bases). Trimming took off 1 base at V and 8 bases at J, with 17 bases between the two ends. The CDR3 length is 16 residues. Germline values: CDR1 SNHLY, CDR2 FYNNEI. CDR3 sequence: CASSEDRAAGVEKLFF. CDR3 bases: TGTGCCAGCAGTGAAGATCGGGCAGCAGGGGTGGAAAAACTGTTTTTT.

This chain uses TRBV7-2 with TRBJ1-1; maybe TRBD1 (6 bases). The CDR3 is 14 amino acids. V lost 4 bases and J 1 base, leaving 10 bases between the germline ends. Germline-derived CDR1 and CDR2 are SGHTA and FQGNSA. CDR3 sequence (DNA): TGTGCCAGCAGCTACGGACAGTCGAACACTGAAGCTTTCTTT. Translating gives CASSYGQSNTEAFF.

The chain joins TRBV4-1 to TRBJ2-1; 11 positions match TRBD1. This CDR3 contains 16 residues. J gave up 6 bases and V 4 bases, and 8 bases lay outside the gene matches. CDR1 and CDR2 (germline): MGHRA, YSYEKL. CDR3: CASSPGQGARSNEQFF. Here the CDR3 DNA reads TGCGCCAGCAGCCCTGGACAGGGGGCAAGGTCCAATGAGCAGTTCTTC.